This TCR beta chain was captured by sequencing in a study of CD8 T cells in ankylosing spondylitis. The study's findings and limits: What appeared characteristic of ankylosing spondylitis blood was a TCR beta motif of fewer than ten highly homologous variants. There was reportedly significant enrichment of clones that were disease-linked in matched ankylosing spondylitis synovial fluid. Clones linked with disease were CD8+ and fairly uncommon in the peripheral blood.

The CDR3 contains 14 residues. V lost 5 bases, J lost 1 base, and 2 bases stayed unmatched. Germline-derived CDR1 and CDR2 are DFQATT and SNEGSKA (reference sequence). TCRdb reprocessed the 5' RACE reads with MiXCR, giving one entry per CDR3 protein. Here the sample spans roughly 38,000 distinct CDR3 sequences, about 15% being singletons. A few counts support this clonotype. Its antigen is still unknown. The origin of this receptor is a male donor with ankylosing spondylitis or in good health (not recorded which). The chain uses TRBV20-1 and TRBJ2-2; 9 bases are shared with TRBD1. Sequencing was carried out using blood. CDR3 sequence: CSAAGQGNTGELFF. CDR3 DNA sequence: TGCAGTGCTGCGGGACAGGGGAACACCGGGGAGCTGTTTTTT.